The subject of this entry is one TCR beta chain. The target antigen is unknown. Germline V gene lookup returns CDR1 SGHRS and CDR2 YFSETQ. This CDR3 has 14 residues. The J segment lost 8 bases and the V segment lost 3 bases, leaving 6 bases of the junction unmatched. A multiplex PCR was run with 60 Vbeta primers and 13 Jbeta primers. As originally analysed: About 11 million of the about 80 million unique TCR beta chains counted in a later analysis were shared. Method: immunoSEQ multiplex PCR; TCRdb's copy keeps in-frame clones and lacks some. The DNA was the basis for D and trimming; V, J and clone size are from that table. The sample has under 200,000 clones, 76% seen once. This record comes from a study of cytomegalovirus exposure and HLA in healthy donors. Background on the study: Earlier findings included roughly 100 million unique TCR beta sequences obtained from about 179 million T cells.

Overall study findings and caveats: Presence/absence analyses assumed roughly uniform sequencing depth across donors, which may not hold. Among the CMV-associated chains, three were confirmed in vitro as specific for CMV antigens.

Input material: PBMCs. The genes are TRBV5-1 and TRBJ1-4, with 8 bases aligning to TRBD1. The sequence derives from a female donor in good health and CMV-seronegative. CDR3 bases: TGCGCCAGCAGCTCACAGGGGGGTGGAGAAAAACTGTTTTTT. Its translation is CASSSQGGGEKLFF.